A single sample gave rise to the 9 T cell receptor beta chains below, sequenced in a study of prognosis after radiotherapy for stage I lung cancer. The authors amplified TCR beta CDR3 from genomic DNA using two-round multiplex PCR. Primers specific to each TRBV and TRBJ gene drove first-round PCR. From the multiplex PCR reads, TCRdb called clonotypes with MiXCR, one entry per CDR3 protein. The table includes fewer than 30,000 distinct CDR3 sequences, about 43% detected once. This specimen was PBMCs, taken before or after stereotactic body radiation therapy (not recorded which). These receptors were obtained from a donor aged 50 or older with non-small cell lung cancer.

This clonotype showed up many times. The V and J genes are TRBV5-4 and TRBJ1-2; TRBD1 might be the D (6 bases). Germline V gene lookup returns CDR1 SGHNT and CDR2 YYREEE (reference sequence). CDR3 length: 15 amino acids. V dropped 3 bases and J dropped 3 bases, with 15 bases sitting between them. CDR3 amino acids: CASSSRTVEHYGYTF. The CDR3 nucleotides read TGTGCCAGCAGCTCACGGACAGTGGAACACTATGGCTACACCTTC. Variable domain in full (rest from reference TRBV5-4 and TRBJ1-2): ETGVTQSPTHLIKTRGQQVTLRCSSQSGHNTVSWYQQALGQGPQFIFQYYREEENGRGNFPPRFSGLQFPNYSSELNVNALELDDSALYLCASSSRTVEHYGYTFGSGTRLTVV.

The chain has TRBV29-1 and TRBJ2-5; D possibly corresponds to TRBD1 (5 bases). The V gene lost 8 bases and the J gene lost 5 bases, with 15 bases spanning the gap. The CDR3 has 12 residues. Per germline, CDR1 SQVTM and CDR2 ANQGSEA. CDR3 nucleotides: TGCAGCCTCATGGGGCCGGTGGAGACCCAGTACTTC. Translation gives CSLMGPVETQYF.

As concerns this clonotype: Sequence at one end of the junction differs from germline and may be a read error. The chain uses TRBV7-2 and TRBJ2-3; 8 bases fit TRBD2. Germline values: CDR1 SGHTA, CDR2 FQGNSA. CDR3 length: 19 residues. CDR3 DNA: TGTGCCAGCAGCACTTTACCGTCTGTCCAGCGGGGGTTTGCAGATACGAAGTATTTT. It yields the protein CASSTLPSVQRGFADTKYF.

By proportion, this clonotype is medium-sized. The gene calls are TRBV28 and TRBJ1-1, with 8 bases fitting TRBD1. The J segment lost 5 bases and the V segment lost 8 bases, leaving 10 bases of the junction unmatched. This CDR3 is built from 14 residues. Germline-derived CDR1 and CDR2 are MDHEN and SYDVKM. CDR3 coding DNA: TGTGCCAGCTGCCCAGGGGGCTTGAGAACTGAAGCTTTCTTT. Translation: CASCPGGLRTEAFF.

As concerns this clonotype: A far larger clone differs by one base, so this is likely a read error. The chain joins TRBV6-4 to TRBJ2-1; 9 nucleotides line up with TRBD2. This CDR3 is built from 14 residues. Germline CDR1 and CDR2: MRHNA and SNTAGT. The CDR3 nucleotides read TGTGCCAGCAGACGTAGCGGGGGCTTTAATGGGCAGTTCTTC. Translating gives CASRRSGGFNGQFF.

This clonotype is medium-sized (0.01 to 0.1%) in the sample. The V call is TRBV12-3 or TRBV12-4, the J call TRBJ2-7; TRBD2 matches 9 bases. V lost 6 bases, J lost 7 bases, and 4 bases stayed unmatched. The CDR3 spans 12 residues. The CDR3 nucleotides read TGTGCCAGCAGGCGAGCGGGGGGTGAGCAGTACTTC. This encodes CASRRAGGEQYF.

This clonotype was seen just once. The J gene is TRBJ2-2, the V gene TRBV2, with D perhaps TRBD1 or TRBD2 (7 bases each). Trimming took 2 bases from V and 5 from J, leaving 15 bases between them. This CDR3 has 16 amino acids. From germline, CDR1 is SNHLY and CDR2 FYNNEI. The DNA for the CDR3 is TGTGCCAGCAGTGAATTTTCAGGGGGGGAGACCGGGGAGCTGTTTTTT. Its protein is CASSEFSGGETGELFF.

The chain uses TRBV12-3 or TRBV12-4 and TRBJ2-5; TRBD2 matches at 10 bases. The CDR3 runs 17 residues. Losses at the gene ends were 8 bases for V and 5 bases for J; bases not matched to a gene: 17. The CDR3 reads CASGDTSGETGGETQYF. CDR3 nucleotides: TGTGCCAGCGGGGACACTAGCGGGGAGACCGGGGGGGAGACCCAGTACTTC.

V is TRBV2 and J is TRBJ2-3; D could derive from TRBD1 or TRBD2 (7 bases each). The CDR3 totals 13 residues. Trimming pared 7 bases from V and 6 bases from J, leaving 14 bases between. From germline, CDR1 is SNHLY and CDR2 FYNNEI. Here the CDR3 reads CASTIRGGDTQYF. CDR3 nucleotides: TGTGCCAGCACTATCAGGGGGGGGGATACGCAGTATTTT.